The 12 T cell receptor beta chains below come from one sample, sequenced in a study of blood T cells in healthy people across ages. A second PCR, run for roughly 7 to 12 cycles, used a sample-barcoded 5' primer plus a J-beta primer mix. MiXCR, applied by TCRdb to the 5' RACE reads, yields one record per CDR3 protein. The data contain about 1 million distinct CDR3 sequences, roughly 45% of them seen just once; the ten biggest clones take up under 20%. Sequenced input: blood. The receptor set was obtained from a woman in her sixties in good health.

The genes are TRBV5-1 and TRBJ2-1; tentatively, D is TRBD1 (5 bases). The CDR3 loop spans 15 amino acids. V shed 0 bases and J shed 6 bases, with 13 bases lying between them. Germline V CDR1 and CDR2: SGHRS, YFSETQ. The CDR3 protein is CASSLGQGRGNEQFF. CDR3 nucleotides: TGCGCCAGCAGCTTGGGCCAGGGCCGAGGCAATGAGCAGTTCTTC.

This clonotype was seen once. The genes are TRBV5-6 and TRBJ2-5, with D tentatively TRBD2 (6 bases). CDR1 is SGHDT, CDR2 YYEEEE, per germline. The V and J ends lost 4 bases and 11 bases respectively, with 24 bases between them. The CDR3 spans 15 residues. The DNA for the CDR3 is TGTGCCAGCAGCCCGGGGAGGATCGGGTTCCGGGAGCAGTACTTC. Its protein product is CASSPGRIGFREQYF. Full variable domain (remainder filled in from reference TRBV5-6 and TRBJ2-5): DAGVTQSPTHLIKTRGQQVTLRCSPKSGHDTVSWYQQALGQGPQFIFQYYEEEERQRGNFPDRFSGHQFPNYSSELNVNALLLGDSALYLCASSPGRIGFREQYFGPGTRLLVL.

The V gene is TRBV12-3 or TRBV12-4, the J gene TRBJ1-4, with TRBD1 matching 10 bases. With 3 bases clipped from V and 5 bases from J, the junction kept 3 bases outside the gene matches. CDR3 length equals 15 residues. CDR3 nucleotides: TGTGCCAGCAGTTTTCGACAGGGGGCAAATGAAAAACTGTTTTTT. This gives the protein CASSFRQGANEKLFF.

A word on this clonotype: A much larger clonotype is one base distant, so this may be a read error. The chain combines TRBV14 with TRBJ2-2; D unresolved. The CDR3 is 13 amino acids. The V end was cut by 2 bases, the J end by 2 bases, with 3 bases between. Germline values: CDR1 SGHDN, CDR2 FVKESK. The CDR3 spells CASSQINTGELFF. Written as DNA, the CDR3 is TGTGCCAGCAGCCAAATCAACACCGGGGAGCTGTTTTTT.

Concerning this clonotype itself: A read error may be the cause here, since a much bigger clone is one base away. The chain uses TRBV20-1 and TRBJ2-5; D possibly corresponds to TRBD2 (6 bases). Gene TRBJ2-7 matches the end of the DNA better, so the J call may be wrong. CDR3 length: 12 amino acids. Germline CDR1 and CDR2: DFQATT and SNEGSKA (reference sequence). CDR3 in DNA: TGCAGTGCGCCGGGGGAGGACTACGAGCAGTACTTC. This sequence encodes CSAPGEDYEQYF.

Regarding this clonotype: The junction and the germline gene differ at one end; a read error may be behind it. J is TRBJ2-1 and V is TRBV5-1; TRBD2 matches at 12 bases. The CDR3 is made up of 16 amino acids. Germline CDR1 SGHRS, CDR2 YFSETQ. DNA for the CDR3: TGCGTCAGCAGCCACCCTACTAGCGGGAGGATCAATGAGCAGTTCTTC. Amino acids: CVSSHPTSGRINEQFF.

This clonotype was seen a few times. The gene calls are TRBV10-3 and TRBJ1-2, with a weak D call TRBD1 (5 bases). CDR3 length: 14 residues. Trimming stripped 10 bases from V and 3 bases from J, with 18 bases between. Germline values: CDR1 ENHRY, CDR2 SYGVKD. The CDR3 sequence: CATSSGAGDYGYTF. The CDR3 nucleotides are TGTGCCACCAGCTCCGGGGCGGGGGACTATGGCTACACCTTC.

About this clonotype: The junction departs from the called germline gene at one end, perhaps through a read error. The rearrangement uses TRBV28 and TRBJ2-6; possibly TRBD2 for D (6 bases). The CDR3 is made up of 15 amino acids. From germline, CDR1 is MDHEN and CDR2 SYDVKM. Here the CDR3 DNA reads TGTGCCAGCAGTTTAACTAGCTCTGTGGCCAACGTCCTGACTTTC. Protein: CASSLTSSVANVLTF. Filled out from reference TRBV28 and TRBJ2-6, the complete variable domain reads DVKVTQSSRYLVKRTGEKVFLECVQDMDHENMFWYRQDPGLGLRLIYFSYDVKMKEKGDIPEGYSVSREKKERFSLILESASTNQTSMYLCASSLTSSVANVLTFGAGSRLTVL.

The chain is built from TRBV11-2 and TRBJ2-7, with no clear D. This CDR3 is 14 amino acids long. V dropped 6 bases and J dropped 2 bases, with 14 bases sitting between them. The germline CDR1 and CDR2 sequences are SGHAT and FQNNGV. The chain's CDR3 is CASRLGLQTYEQYF. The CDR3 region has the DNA TGTGCCAGCAGGCTAGGGTTACAGACCTACGAGCAGTACTTC.

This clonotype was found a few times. The chain's CDR3 is CASSQGLAGEGEQFF. In DNA, the CDR3 is TGTGCCAGCAGCCAGGGACTAGCGGGAGAGGGAGAGCAGTTCTTC. The chain has TRBV4-2 and TRBJ2-1, with TRBD2 matching 14 bases. The CDR3 covers 15 residues. CDR1 LGHNA and CDR2 YNFKEQ come from the germline V gene. The trim removed 3 bases at V and 10 bases at J, leaving 5 bases unmatched.

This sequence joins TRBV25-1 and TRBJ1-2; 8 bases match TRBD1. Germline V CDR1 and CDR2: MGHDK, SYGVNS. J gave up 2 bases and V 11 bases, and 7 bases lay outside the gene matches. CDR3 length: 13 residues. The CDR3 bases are TGTGCCTCCCGGGACAGGAGAAACTATGGCTACACCTTC. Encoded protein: CASRDRRNYGYTF.

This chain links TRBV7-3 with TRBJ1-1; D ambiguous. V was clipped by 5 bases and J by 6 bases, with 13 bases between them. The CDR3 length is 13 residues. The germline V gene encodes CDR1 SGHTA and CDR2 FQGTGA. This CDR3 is CASSTRAGAEAFF. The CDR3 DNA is TGTGCCAGCAGCACAAGGGCTGGCGCTGAAGCTTTCTTT. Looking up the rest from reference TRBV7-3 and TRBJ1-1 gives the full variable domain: GAGVSQTPSNKVTEKGKYVELRCDPISGHTALYWYRQSLGQGPEFLIYFQGTGAADDSGLPNDRFFAVRPEGSVSTLKIQRTERGDSAVYLCASSTRAGAEAFFGQGTRLTVV.